This T cell receptor (beta chain) was captured by sequencing in a study of regulatory T cells in long-lasting Graves disease. Germline-derived CDR1 and CDR2 are SGDLS and YYNGEE. The ends were cut back, 3 bases at V and 7 bases at J, with 16 bases in the middle. The CDR3 is 15 residues long. To make TCR beta libraries, researchers used iRepertoire HTBI primers and Arm-PCR of CDR3 regions. From the multiplex PCR reads, TCRdb called clonotypes with MiXCR, one entry per CDR3 protein. The sample includes around 400,000 distinct CDR3 sequences, approximately 22% of them seen just once. Documented time point: persistent/refractory GD, antithyroid drugs over 5 years with positive TRAb. Extracted PBMC RNA gave rise to the TCR library.

This sequence originates from a female donor with Graves disease. The chain is built from TRBV9 and TRBJ1-4; perhaps TRBD1 as D (5 bases). The sample consisted of peripheral blood mononuclear cells (PBMCs), taken when the disease was refractory, from a patient treated with antithyroid drugs. This CDR3 is CASSGSQARGEKLFF. In DNA form, the CDR3 reads TGTGCCAGCAGCGGCTCGCAGGCGAGGGGTGAAAAACTGTTTTTT.